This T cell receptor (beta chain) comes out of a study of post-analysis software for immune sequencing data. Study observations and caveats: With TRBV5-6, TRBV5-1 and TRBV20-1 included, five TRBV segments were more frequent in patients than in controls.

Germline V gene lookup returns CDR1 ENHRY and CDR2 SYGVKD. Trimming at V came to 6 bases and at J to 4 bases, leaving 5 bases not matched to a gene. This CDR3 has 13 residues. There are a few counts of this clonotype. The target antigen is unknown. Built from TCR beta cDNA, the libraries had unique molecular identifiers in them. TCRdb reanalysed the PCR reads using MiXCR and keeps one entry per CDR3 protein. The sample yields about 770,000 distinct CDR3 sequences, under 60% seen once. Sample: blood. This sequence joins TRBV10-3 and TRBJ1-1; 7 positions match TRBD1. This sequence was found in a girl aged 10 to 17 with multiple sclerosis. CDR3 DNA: TGTGCCATCAGAAGCCGGGACAGCACTGAAGCTTTCTTT. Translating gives CAIRSRDSTEAFF.